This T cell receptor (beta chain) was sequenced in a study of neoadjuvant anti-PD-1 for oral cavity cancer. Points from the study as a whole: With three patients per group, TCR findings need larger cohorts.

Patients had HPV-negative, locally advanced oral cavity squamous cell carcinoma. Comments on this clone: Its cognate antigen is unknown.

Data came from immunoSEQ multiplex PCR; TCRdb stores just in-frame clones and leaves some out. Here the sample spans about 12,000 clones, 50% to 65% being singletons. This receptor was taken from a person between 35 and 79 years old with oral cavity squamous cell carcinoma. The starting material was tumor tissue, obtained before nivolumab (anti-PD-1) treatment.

The DNA of the CDR3 is TGTGCCAGCAGCCTTACAACCGGCCCTGGAAACACCATATATTTT. The encoded protein is CASSLTTGPGNTIYF. V gene TRBV27 combines with J gene TRBJ1-3; no reliable D call. The CDR3 sequence is 15 residues long. Deletions cut 6 bases from V and 2 bases from J, with 14 bases between. CDR1 is MNHEY, CDR2 SMNVEV, per germline (reference sequence).